This record concerns one T cell receptor beta chain sequence. Its antigen has not been determined. A far larger clone is a single base away, which makes a read error likely. These data come from a study of shared clonotypes between healthy human individuals (dated by TCRdb to the early 2020s). As for the study more broadly: A few men and two women, aged 18 to 49 years, made up the cohort. Libraries were prepared and TCR repertoires were sequenced by different laboratories using diverse techniques, in order to increase sequencing depth and limit assay-specific biases. The study deeply sequenced blood TCR repertoires of five healthy adults to estimate repertoire size and the extent of clonotype sharing between individuals. Between about 0.9 and 10 billion PBMCs per donor were obtained by leukapheresis.

The CDR3 spans 15 residues, from the cysteine through the phenylalanine. The kept DNA is CDR3 alone, 45 bases in frame from the first base. Deletion took 1 base off V and 2 bases off J, with a span of 12 bases between the germline ends. The CDR1 and CDR2 encoded by the germline V gene are SNHLY and FYNNEI. Using the deep immunoSEQ assay, TCR CDR3 regions were amplified from genomic DNA by multiplex PCR. Extracted genomic DNA from each cell subset was distributed evenly across all wells of several immunoSEQ 96-well plates, and each plate was treated as a replicate. For unsorted PBMC, 250 to 350 ng genomic DNA, equal to about 30,000 T cell genomes, was loaded into each replicate PCR. Genomic DNA from unsorted PBMC was sequenced over ten immunoSEQ deep assay plates. Purified libraries were measured with a Qubit 3.0 fluorometer, size-checked on a Bioanalyzer 2100, and measured again with the KAPA Library Quantification kit. Every immunoSEQ 96-well plate was sequenced on a separate single-read 150-cycle Illumina NextSeq 550 flow cell. The original pipeline was this. Because the immunoSEQ output included only junctional sequences and no quality scores, the filtering could not be the same as the filtering used for full-length reads. Sequences were annotated with PyIR, a Python wrapper for IgBLAST v1.9, using IMGT germline references to assign V/J genes and CDR3. Any read was removed if the V/J assignment was weak (E-value above 1e-6), the CDR3 was missing, or the read contained stop codons, out-of-frame junctions, or ambiguous translated residues. V3J clonotypes were defined as sequences sharing the same inferred V gene, J gene, and CDR3 amino acid sequence. To compute the percentage overlap between repertoires, the number of shared unique clonotypes was divided by the size of the smaller repertoire. Richness of each repertoire was evaluated using RTK rarefaction, the Chao1 estimator, and Recon v2.1 estimates of unobserved clonotypes. What TCRdb holds here is the immuneACCESS table cut down to in-frame rearrangements. Part of the clones is not present; checked against another copy, under half of the missing clones reflect an unresolved V gene, and the others are unexplained. V, J and clone size reflect that table, while D and trimming were determined from the DNA. This sample has roughly 500,000 clones in its table, and 81% of those were observed once. Approximately 11% of the sample lies in the top ten.

Points the paper makes about the study in general: Sampling was restricted to blood, and TCR repertoires in tissues likely differ from the TCR repertoires found in blood. Because the study included only a small number of donors, the genetic and exposure-history diversity represented was limited. Pairwise subsampling led to the expectation that sequencing depth would affect the degree of clonotype sharing among donors.

The donors were healthy, HIV-negative adults who had no recently reported acute infections or vaccinations. All donors were Caucasian adults living in Nashville, Tennessee, USA. For unsorted samples, 70 million to 95 million PBMCs were counted, and genomic DNA was extracted using the QIAamp DNA Blood Mini kit. Blood was obtained by leukapheresis, after which PBMCs were separated by Ficoll-Histopaque density gradient centrifugation and cryopreserved in liquid nitrogen vapor phase. Source material: PBMCs. The receptor chain draws on TRBV2 and TRBJ2-7, with no confident D gene call. This clonotype was sampled from a middle-aged woman in good health. Some clones in this sample may be carry-over from other donors' samples. The nucleotides are TGTGCCAGCAGTGAAGGAGTACAAGGACCCTACGAGCAGTACTTC. The encoded protein is CASSEGVQGPYEQYF.